This TCR beta chain was sequenced during a study of control samples from healthy donors and cancer patients. V was clipped by 3 bases and J by 2 bases, with 10 bases between them. CDR1 MNHNS and CDR2 SASEGT come from the germline V gene. The CDR3 contains 14 residues. This clone showed up just once. Produced via immunoSEQ multiplex PCR; TCRdb's table is partial and in-frame only. The table shows about 95,000 clones, with 80% to 95% occurring only once. The sequencing sample was made of blood. The J gene is TRBJ2-5, the V gene TRBV6-1; tentative D call: TRBD2 (5 bases). The source is a woman aged 25-40 years in good health. For the CDR3, the DNA is TGTGCCAGCAGTGATGCGGGCAGACAAGAGACCCAGTACTTC. Residues: CASSDAGRQETQYF.